Sequencing of this T cell receptor (beta chain) was carried out in a study of preoperative IRX-2 immunotherapy in early breast cancer. This clone was seen just once. The CDR3 extends over 15 amino acids. Trimming stripped 0 bases from V and 1 base from J, with 9 bases between. Germline lookup yields CDR1 LNHDA and CDR2 SQIVND (reference sequence). Treatment defined: preoperative locoregional IRX-2 cytokine immunotherapy. Preoperative locoregional IRX-2 cytokine immunotherapy was tested in the phase Ib source study. Profiled with immunoSEQ multiplex PCR; TCRdb holds only in-frame clones, not every one. The profile shows some 99,000 clones, roughly 85% of them singletons.

Here the sequenced sample was tumor tissue, taken after IRX-2 immunotherapy. The J gene is TRBJ1-1, the V gene TRBV19; weak D call: TRBD1 (5 bases). The sequence derives from a human donor with breast cancer. CDR3 in DNA: TGTGCCAGTAGTATAGAGGCAGGGAGGAACACTGAAGCTTTCTTT. It encodes CASSIEAGRNTEAFF.